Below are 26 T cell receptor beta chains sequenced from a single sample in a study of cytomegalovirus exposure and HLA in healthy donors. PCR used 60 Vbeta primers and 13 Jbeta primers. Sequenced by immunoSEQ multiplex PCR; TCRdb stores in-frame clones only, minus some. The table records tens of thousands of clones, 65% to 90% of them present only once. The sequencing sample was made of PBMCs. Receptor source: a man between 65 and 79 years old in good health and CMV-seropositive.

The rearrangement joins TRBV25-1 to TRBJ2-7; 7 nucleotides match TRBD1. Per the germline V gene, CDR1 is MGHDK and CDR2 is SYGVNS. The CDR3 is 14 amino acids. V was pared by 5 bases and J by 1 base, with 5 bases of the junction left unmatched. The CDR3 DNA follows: TGTGCCAGCAGTAGGGAGACAGGGTCCTACGAGCAGTACTTC. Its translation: CASSRETGSYEQYF.

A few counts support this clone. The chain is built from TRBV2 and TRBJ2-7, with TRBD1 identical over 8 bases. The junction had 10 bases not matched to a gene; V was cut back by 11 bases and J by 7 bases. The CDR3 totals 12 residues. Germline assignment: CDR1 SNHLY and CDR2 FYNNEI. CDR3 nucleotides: TGTGCCCCGGGCAGGGGGCCCGGGGAGCAGTACTTC. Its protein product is CAPGRGPGEQYF.

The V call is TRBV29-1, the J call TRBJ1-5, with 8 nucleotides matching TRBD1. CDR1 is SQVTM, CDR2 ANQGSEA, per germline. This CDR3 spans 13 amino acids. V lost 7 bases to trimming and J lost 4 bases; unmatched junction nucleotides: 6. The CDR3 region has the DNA TGCAGCGGGCAGAGACAGGGGAATCAGCCCCAGCATTTT. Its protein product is CSGQRQGNQPQHF.

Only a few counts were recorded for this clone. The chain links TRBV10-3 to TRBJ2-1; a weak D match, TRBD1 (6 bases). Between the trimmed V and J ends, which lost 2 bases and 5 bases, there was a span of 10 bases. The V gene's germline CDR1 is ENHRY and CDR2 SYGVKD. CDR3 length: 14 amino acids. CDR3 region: CAISERAGDNEQFF. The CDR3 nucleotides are TGTGCCATCAGTGAGAGGGCAGGGGACAATGAGCAGTTCTTC.

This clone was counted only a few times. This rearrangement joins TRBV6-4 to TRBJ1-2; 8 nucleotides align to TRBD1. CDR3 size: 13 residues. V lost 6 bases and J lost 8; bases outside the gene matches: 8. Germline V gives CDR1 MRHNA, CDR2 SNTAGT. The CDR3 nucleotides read TGTGCCAGCAGCCTACTCCCAGGGGGCGGCTACACCTTC. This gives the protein CASSLLPGGGYTF.

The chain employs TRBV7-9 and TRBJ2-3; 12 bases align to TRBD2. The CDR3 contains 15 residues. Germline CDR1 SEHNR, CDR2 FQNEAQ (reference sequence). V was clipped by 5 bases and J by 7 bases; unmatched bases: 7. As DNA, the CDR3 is TGTGCCAGCAGCCGGCTAGCGGGGGGGCCATATACGCAGTATTTT. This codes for CASSRLAGGPYTQYF.

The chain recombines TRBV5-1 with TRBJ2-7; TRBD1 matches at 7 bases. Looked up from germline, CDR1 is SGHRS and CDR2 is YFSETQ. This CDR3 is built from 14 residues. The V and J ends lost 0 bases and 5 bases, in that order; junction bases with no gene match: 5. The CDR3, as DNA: TGCGCCAGCAGCTTGGGGGACAGTCGTAACGAGCAGTACTTC. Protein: CASSLGDSRNEQYF.

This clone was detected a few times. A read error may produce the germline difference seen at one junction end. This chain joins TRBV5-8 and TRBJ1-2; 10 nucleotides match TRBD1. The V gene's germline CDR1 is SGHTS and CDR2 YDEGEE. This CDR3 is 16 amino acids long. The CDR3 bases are TGCGCCAGCAGCCAATTCACCGGGACAGGGGCTTATGGCTACACCTTC. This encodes CASSQFTGTGAYGYTF.

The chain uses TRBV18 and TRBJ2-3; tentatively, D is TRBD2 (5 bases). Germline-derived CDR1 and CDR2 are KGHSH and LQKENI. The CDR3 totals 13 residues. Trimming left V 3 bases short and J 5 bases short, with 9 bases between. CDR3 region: CASSPGAGDTQYF. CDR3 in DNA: TGTGCCAGCTCACCGGGAGCAGGAGATACGCAGTATTTT. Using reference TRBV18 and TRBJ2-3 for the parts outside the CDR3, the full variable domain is NAGVMQNPRHLVRRRGQEARLRCSPMKGHSHVYWYRQLPEEGLKFMVYLQKENIIDESGMPKERFSAEFPKEGPSILRIQQVVRGDSAAYFCASSPGAGDTQYFGPGTRLTVL.

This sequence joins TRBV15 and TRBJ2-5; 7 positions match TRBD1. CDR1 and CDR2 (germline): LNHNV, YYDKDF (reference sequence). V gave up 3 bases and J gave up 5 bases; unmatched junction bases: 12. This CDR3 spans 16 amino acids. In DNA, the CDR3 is TGTGCCACCAGCAGGACCCGAGGGACAGCGCGGGAGACCCAGTACTTC. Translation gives CATSRTRGTARETQYF.

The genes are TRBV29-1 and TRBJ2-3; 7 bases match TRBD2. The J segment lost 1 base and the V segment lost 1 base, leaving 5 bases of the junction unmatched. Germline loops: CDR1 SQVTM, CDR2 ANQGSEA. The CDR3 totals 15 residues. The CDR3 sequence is CSVEGAGVGTDTQYF. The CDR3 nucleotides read TGCAGCGTTGAAGGGGCGGGAGTGGGCACAGATACGCAGTATTTT.

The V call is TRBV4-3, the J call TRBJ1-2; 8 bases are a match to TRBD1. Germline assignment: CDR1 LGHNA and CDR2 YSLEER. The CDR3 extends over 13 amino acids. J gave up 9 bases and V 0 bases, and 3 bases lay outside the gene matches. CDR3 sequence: CASSQDQGASYTF. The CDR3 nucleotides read TGCGCCAGCAGCCAAGATCAGGGGGCGAGCTACACCTTC.

CDR3 sequence reads: CASSAQGNEQFF. The DNA of the CDR3 is TGTGCCAGCAGCGCACAGGGGAATGAGCAGTTCTTC. The chain couples TRBV7-2 to TRBJ2-1; 7 positions agree with TRBD1. Losses at the gene ends were 5 bases for V and 7 bases for J; bases not matched to a gene: 2. The CDR3 is 12 amino acids. Germline V gives CDR1 SGHTA, CDR2 FQGNSA. Full variable domain (missing parts from reference TRBV7-2 and TRBJ2-1): GAGVSQSPSNKVTEKGKDVELRCDPISGHTALYWYRQSLGQGLEFLIYFQGNSAPDKSGLPSDRFSAERTGGSVSTLTIQRTQQEDSAVYLCASSAQGNEQFFGPGTRLTVL.

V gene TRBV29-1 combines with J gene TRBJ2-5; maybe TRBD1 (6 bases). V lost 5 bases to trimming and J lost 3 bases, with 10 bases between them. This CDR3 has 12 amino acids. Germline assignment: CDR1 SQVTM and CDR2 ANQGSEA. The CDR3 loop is CSVSGTKETQYF. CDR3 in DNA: TGCAGCGTTTCCGGGACAAAAGAGACCCAGTACTTC.

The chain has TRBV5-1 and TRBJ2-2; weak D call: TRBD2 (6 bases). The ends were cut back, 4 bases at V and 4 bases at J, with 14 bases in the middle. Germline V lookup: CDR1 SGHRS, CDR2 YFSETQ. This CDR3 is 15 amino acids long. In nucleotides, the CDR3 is TGCGCCAGCAGCCCCGTTGCCGGGGGCACCGGGGAGCTGTTTTTT. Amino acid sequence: CASSPVAGGTGELFF.

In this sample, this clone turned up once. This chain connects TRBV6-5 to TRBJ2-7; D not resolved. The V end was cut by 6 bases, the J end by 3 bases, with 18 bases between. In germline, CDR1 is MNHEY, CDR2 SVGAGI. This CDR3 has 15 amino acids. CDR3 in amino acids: CASRLSLDLDYEQYF. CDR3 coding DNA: TGTGCCAGCAGACTTTCGCTAGACCTCGACTACGAGCAGTACTTC.

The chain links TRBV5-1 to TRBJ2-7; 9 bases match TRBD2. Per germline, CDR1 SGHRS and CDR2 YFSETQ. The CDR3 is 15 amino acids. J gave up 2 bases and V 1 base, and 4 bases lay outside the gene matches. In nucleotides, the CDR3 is TGCGCCAGCAGCTTGCAGACTAGCGGTACCTACGAGCAGTACTTC. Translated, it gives CASSLQTSGTYEQYF. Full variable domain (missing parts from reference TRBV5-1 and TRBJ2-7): KAGVTQTPRYLIKTRGQQVTLSCSPISGHRSVSWYQQTPGQGLQFLFEYFSETQRNKGNFPGRFSGRQFSNSRSEMNVSTLELGDSALYLCASSLQTSGTYEQYFGPGTRLTVT.

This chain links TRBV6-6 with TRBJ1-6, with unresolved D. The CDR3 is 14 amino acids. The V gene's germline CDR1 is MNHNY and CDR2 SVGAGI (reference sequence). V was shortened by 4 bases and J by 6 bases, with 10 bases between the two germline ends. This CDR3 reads CASSSESGNSPLHF. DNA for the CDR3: TGTGCCAGCAGTTCAGAGTCGGGTAATTCACCCCTCCACTTT.

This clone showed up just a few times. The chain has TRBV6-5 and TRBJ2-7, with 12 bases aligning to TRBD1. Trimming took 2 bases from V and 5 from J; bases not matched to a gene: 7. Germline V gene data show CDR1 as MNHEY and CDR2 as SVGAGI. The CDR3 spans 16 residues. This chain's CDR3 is CASSYQWGQGADEQYF. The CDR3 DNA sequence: TGTGCCAGCAGTTACCAGTGGGGACAGGGGGCCGACGAGCAGTACTTC.

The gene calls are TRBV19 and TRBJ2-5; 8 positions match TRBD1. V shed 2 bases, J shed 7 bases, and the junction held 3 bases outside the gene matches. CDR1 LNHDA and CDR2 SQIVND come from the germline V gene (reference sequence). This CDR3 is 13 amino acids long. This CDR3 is CASSIQGAPTQYF. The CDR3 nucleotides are TGTGCCAGTAGTATACAGGGGGCGCCGACCCAGTACTTC.

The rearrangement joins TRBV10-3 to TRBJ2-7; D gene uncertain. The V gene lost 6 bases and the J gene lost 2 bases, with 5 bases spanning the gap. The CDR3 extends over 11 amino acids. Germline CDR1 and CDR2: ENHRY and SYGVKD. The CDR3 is CAIRQTYEQYF. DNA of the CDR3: TGTGCCATCAGGCAGACCTACGAGCAGTACTTC.

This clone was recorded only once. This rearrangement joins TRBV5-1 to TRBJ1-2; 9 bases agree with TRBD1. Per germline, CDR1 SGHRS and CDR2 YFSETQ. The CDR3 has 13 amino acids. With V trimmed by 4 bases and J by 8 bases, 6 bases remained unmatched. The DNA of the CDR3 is TGCGCCAGCAGCCCGGGACAGGGAGAAGGCTACACCTTC. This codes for CASSPGQGEGYTF.

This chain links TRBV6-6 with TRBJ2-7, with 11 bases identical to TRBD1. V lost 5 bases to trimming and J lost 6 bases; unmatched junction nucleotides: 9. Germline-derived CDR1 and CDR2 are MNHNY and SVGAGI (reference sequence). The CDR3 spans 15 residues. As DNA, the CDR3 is TGTGCCAGCAGTGGGGATAGGGACAGGGGGAGCGAGCAGTACTTC. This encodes CASSGDRDRGSEQYF.

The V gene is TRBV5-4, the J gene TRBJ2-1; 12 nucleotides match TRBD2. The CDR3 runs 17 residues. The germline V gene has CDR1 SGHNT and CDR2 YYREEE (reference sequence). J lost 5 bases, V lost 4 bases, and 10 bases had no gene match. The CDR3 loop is CASSTTLLAGGNNEQFF. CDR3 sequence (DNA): TGTGCCAGCAGCACCACCCTCCTAGCGGGGGGGAACAATGAGCAGTTCTTC.

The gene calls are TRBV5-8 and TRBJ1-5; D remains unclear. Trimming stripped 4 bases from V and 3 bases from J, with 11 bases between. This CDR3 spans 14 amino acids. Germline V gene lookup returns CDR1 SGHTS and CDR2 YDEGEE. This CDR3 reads CASSPRQPNQPQHF. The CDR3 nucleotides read TGTGCCAGCAGCCCTAGGCAGCCCAATCAGCCCCAGCATTTT.

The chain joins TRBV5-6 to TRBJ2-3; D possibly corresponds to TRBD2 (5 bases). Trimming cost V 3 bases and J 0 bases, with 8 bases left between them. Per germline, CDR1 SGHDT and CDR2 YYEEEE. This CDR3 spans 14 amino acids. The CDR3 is CASSSWTSTDTQYF. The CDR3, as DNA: TGTGCCAGCAGCTCATGGACTAGCACAGATACGCAGTATTTT.